This record concerns one T cell receptor (beta chain) sequence. The target antigen is unknown. The data were obtained in a study of cytomegalovirus exposure and HLA in healthy donors. Study-level information: Drawn from HLA-typed donors, tens of millions of unique TCRs were held in an early data release. Of all 400 or so donors who were genotyped, 75% to 90% belonged to the Caucasian-associated ancestry cluster.

Primers for the PCR totalled 60 Vbeta and 13 Jbeta. Some clones are missing from TCRdb's copy, which holds only in-frame ones; the method was immunoSEQ multiplex PCR. The sample totals about 70,000 clones; its top ten clones hold 2% to 3%. Study observations and caveats: Trimming of TCR beta V- and J-genes showed a link, identified in a later analysis, to a missense DCLRE1C variant. Earlier analysis found most TCR beta V segments productive about 90% or about 30% of the time.

The TCR comes from a female donor in good health and CMV-seropositive. Source material: PBMCs.

The CDR3: CASSPQGGEKLFF. As DNA, the CDR3 is TGTGCCAGCAGCCCCCAGGGTGGTGAAAAACTGTTTTTT. This chain joins TRBV7-2 and TRBJ1-4, with D maybe TRBD1 (5 bases). The CDR3 sequence is 13 residues long. Between the trimmed V and J ends, which lost 5 bases and 7 bases, there was a span of 11 bases. Germline V gene lookup returns CDR1 SGHTA and CDR2 FQGNSA.